Presented here are 13 T cell receptor beta chains from one specimen sequenced in a study of identifying expanded T cells in peripheral blood. Measured with immunoSEQ multiplex PCR; TCRdb has only the in-frame clones, and not every one. Of tens of thousands of clones in the sample, approximately 82% are singletons; the top ten hold 15% to 20%. Source material: blood. The receptors stem from a person aged 18-70 years in good health.

The V call is TRBV11-2, the J call TRBJ2-2; weak D call: TRBD2 (5 bases). This CDR3 has 16 residues. V was pared by 5 bases and J by 4 bases, with 17 bases between. The germline V gene encodes CDR1 SGHAT and CDR2 FQNNGV. The CDR3 spells CASSRVGEISTGELFF. CDR3 DNA: TGTGCCAGCAGCCGTGTCGGGGAGATTAGCACCGGGGAGCTGTTTTTT.

V gene TRBV6-1 combines with J gene TRBJ1-1, with TRBD1 as a possible D gene (6 bases). CDR1 and CDR2 (germline): MNHNS, SASEGT. The CDR3 contains 14 residues. V was shortened by 5 bases and J by 2 bases, with 12 bases between the two germline ends. The CDR3 reads CASSSSRGNTEAFF. As DNA, the CDR3 is TGTGCCAGCAGTTCCTCCAGGGGAAACACTGAAGCTTTCTTT.

CDR3 region: CAWAGSGETQYF. CDR3 coding DNA: TGTGCCTGGGCCGGGAGCGGAGAGACCCAGTACTTC. The rearrangement links TRBV30 to TRBJ2-5; perhaps TRBD2 as D (6 bases). The CDR3 is 12 residues long. V was clipped by 5 bases and J by 4 bases, with 11 bases between them. Germline CDR1 GTSNPN, CDR2 SVGIG (reference sequence).

This sequence joins TRBV2 and TRBJ2-7; D is possibly TRBD1 or TRBD2 (5 bases each). Trimming took 4 bases from V and 6 from J, leaving 10 bases between them. The CDR3 sequence is 12 residues long. Germline loops: CDR1 SNHLY, CDR2 FYNNEI. This chain's CDR3 is CASSAPGTEQYV. For the CDR3, the DNA is TGTGCCAGCAGTGCTCCCGGGACCGAGCAGTACGTC.

V usage is TRBV11-2 and J usage is TRBJ2-3, with 9 bases lining up with TRBD1. The CDR3 runs to 16 residues. The J segment lost 1 base and the V segment lost 0 bases, leaving 2 bases of the junction unmatched. Germline CDR1 is SGHAT and CDR2 is FQNNGV. Written as DNA, the CDR3 is TGTGCCAGCAGCTTAGATGGGGACAGGGGCACAGATACGCAGTATTTT. As protein: CASSLDGDRGTDTQYF.

The CDR3 DNA is TGTGCCAGTAGAGGACAGGGGGGTTTGTACAATGAGCAGTTCTTC. Protein product: CASRGQGGLYNEQFF. The V gene is TRBV6-1, the J gene TRBJ2-1; 10 bases match TRBD1. Germline lookup yields CDR1 MNHNS and CDR2 SASEGT. The CDR3 consists of 15 residues. V gave up 9 bases and J gave up 4 bases; unmatched junction bases: 9.

CDR3 loop: CASSGRGGVRSSETQYF. In nucleotides, the CDR3 is TGTGCCAGTAGCGGACGCGGAGGAGTCCGGTCGTCAGAGACCCAGTACTTC. The chain recombines TRBV19 with TRBJ2-5, with D perhaps TRBD2 (5 bases). Trimming removed 6 bases from V and 4 bases from J, with 24 bases in between. The CDR3 totals 17 residues. Germline CDR1 reads LNHDA; CDR2 reads SQIVND (reference sequence).

The V call is TRBV6-1, the J call TRBJ1-4, with a possible D match to TRBD1 (6 bases). The CDR3 totals 14 residues. Germline CDR1 MNHNS, CDR2 SASEGT. Trimming removed 7 bases from V and 3 bases from J, with 12 bases in between. The CDR3 loop is CASNPGHANEKLFF. The CDR3 DNA follows: TGTGCCAGCAACCCGGGACATGCTAATGAAAAACTGTTTTTT.

The chain has TRBV2 and TRBJ1-2, with D possibly TRBD1 on 5 matching bases. In germline, CDR1 is SNHLY, CDR2 FYNNEI. V lost 6 bases to trimming and J lost 1 base, with 15 bases between them. The CDR3 runs 15 residues. The CDR3 DNA sequence: TGTGCCAGCAGAATCGGCGGGGGTGTTAACTATGGCTACACCTTC. This sequence encodes CASRIGGGVNYGYTF.

The chain is built from TRBV18 and TRBJ1-5; D uncertain. Germline V gene sequence: CDR1 KGHSH, CDR2 LQKENI. This CDR3 is 13 amino acids long. The V gene lost 4 bases and the J gene lost 10 bases, with 14 bases spanning the gap. The CDR3 region has the DNA TGTGCCAGCTCACGGGTGCAGGAATCCCCCCAGCATTTT. Translation gives CASSRVQESPQHF.

The rearrangement links TRBV27 to TRBJ2-1, with D hard to call. The CDR3 consists of 13 residues. V dropped 3 bases and J dropped 3 bases, with 6 bases sitting between them. Looked up from germline, CDR1 is MNHEY and CDR2 is SMNVEV (reference sequence). CDR3 amino acids: CASSLNGYNEQFF. The CDR3 DNA is TGTGCCAGCAGTTTGAACGGCTACAATGAGCAGTTCTTC.

The genes are TRBV5-1 and TRBJ2-1; TRBD1 might be the D (5 bases). CDR3 size: 16 residues. Trimming cost V 1 base and J 2 bases, with 13 bases left between them. The germline V gene has CDR1 SGHRS and CDR2 YFSETQ. The CDR3 spells CASSLTRAGAYNEQFF. In DNA, the CDR3 is TGCGCCAGCAGCTTGACCAGGGCTGGGGCCTACAATGAGCAGTTCTTC.

The V call is TRBV6-5, the J call TRBJ1-5; the D gene is possibly TRBD1 (5 bases). The germline V and J ends were trimmed by 6 bases and 4 bases, with 10 bases remaining between them. This CDR3 is 13 amino acids long. Germline V gene data show CDR1 as MNHEY and CDR2 as SVGAGI. The CDR3 DNA follows: TGTGCCAGCAGCCCAGGGTTGAATCAGCCCCAGCATTTT. Protein sequence: CASSPGLNQPQHF.